The sequence of this TCR beta chain was determined in a study of blood T cell repertoires in COVID-19. For the study at large: The cDNA or gDNA used as material had been derived from T cells, B-cell-depleted T cells, or PBMCs.

Method: immunoSEQ multiplex PCR; TCRdb's copy keeps in-frame clones and lacks some. The sample has roughly 110,000 clones, over 55% seen once. V dropped 3 bases and J dropped 6; count of bases not matched to a gene: 10. The CDR3 loop spans 17 amino acids. Germline V CDR1 and CDR2: SNHLY, FYNNEI. The clonotype originates from a human donor with acute or convalescent COVID-19. The donor label of this sample is uncertain. Input material: peripheral blood. The V call is TRBV2, the J call TRBJ2-1; 11 bases line up with TRBD2. The DNA of the CDR3 is TGTGCCAGCAGTGATTCACTAGCGGGGGCCACCACCAATGAGCAGTTCTTC. Translation: CASSDSLAGATTNEQFF.